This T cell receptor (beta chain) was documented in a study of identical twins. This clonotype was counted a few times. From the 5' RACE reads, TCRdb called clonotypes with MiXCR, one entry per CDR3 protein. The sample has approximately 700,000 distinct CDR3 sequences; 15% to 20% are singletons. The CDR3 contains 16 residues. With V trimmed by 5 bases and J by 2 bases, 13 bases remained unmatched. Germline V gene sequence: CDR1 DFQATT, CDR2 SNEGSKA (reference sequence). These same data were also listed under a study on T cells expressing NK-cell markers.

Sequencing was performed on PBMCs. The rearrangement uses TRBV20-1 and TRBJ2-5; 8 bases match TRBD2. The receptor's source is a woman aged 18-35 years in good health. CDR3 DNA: TGCAGTGCTCCCCCGGTGGTAGCGGGGCTTCAAGAGACCCAGTACTTC. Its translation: CSAPPVVAGLQETQYF.